This T cell receptor (beta chain) was identified during a study of CD8+ T cells in alopecia areata. Study-wide results and caveats: Lesional tissue from the scalp (especially in alopecia totalis/universalis) showed higher clonality than normal scalp. Against the mouse data, patients shared TCRs less clearly, possibly for HLA reasons.

It was cDNA, reverse transcribed from extracted RNA, that served as the sequencing template. Produced via immunoSEQ multiplex PCR; TCRdb's table is partial and in-frame only. This sample has 65,000 to 90,000 clones, with 51% found just once. The CDR3 is made up of 15 amino acids. The V gene's germline CDR1 is SNHLY and CDR2 FYNNEI. V was trimmed by 3 bases and J by 4 bases, leaving 14 bases between them. Specimens obtained from alopecia areata patients comprised lesional scalp punch biopsies and peripheral blood. A remark on this clone: The antigen remains undetermined.

The chain joins TRBV2 to TRBJ2-3; maybe TRBD2 (5 bases). The clonotype comes from a human donor with alopecia areata. The sample comprised NKG2D-high CD8+ T cells sorted from blood. The CDR3 region is CASSELGDGADTQYF. CDR3 nucleotides: TGTGCCAGCAGTGAGTTGGGAGACGGGGCAGATACGCAGTATTTT.